This T cell receptor (beta chain) was found in a study of T-cell reconstitution after alpha-beta-depleted transplantation in children. This clonotype was picked up many times. This CDR3 has 14 residues. With V trimmed by 2 bases and J by 3 bases, 3 bases remained unmatched. Germline CDR1 is SGHTA and CDR2 is FQGNSA. Preparation of the TCRbeta library involved a method that used unique molecular identifiers. TCRdb recomputed calls from the PCR reads with MiXCR, one row per CDR3 protein. The sample carries approximately 350,000 distinct CDR3 sequences, 13% recorded once. The input for sequencing was PBMCs, taken from the stem cell graft. The receptor's source is a human donor who donated a stem cell graft to a child with Fanconi anemia. This rearrangement joins TRBV7-2 to TRBJ1-1; TRBD1 aligns across 7 bases. CDR3 region: CASSLQGGDTEAFF. CDR3 bases: TGTGCCAGCAGCTTACAGGGGGGGGACACTGAAGCTTTCTTT.